The next 11 T cell receptor beta chains were all read from a single sample in a study of OX40 agonist ivuxolimab in advanced cancers. Libraries were prepared by immunoSEQ multiplex PCR; TCRdb keeps only in-frame clonotypes and omits some of them. Of 55,000 to 65,000 clones in the sample, about 90% were seen once. Source: CD4+ or CD8+ T cells sorted from blood, taken in a trial of the OX40 agonist ivuxolimab. The source of these receptors is an adult with an advanced solid tumor such as melanoma, head and neck, liver or kidney cancer.

The chain is built from TRBV15 and TRBJ1-5; 9 positions agree with TRBD1. The CDR3 loop spans 16 amino acids. J lost 6 bases, V lost 0 bases, and 6 bases had no gene match. Germline loops: CDR1 LNHNV, CDR2 YYDKDF (reference sequence). CDR3 DNA sequence: TGTGCCACCAGCAGAGACCCGGGACAGGGAGGTCAGCCCCAGCATTTT. Translating it yields CATSRDPGQGGQPQHF.

The CDR3 DNA follows: TGTGCCAGCAGTTACTCCAGGGGTTTGAACACTGAAGCTTTCTTT. This sequence encodes CASSYSRGLNTEAFF. This chain uses TRBV6-6 with TRBJ1-1, with D possibly matching TRBD1 (6 bases). Looked up from germline, CDR1 is MNHNY and CDR2 is SVGAGI (reference sequence). The CDR3 is 15 residues long. V was shortened by 0 bases and J by 0 bases, with 8 bases between the two germline ends.

This clone was detected a few times. V gene TRBV14 combines with J gene TRBJ1-6, with 8 positions matching TRBD1. Trimming at V came to 3 bases and at J to 8 bases, leaving 6 bases not matched to a gene. CDR1 and CDR2 (germline): SGHDN, FVKESK. CDR3 size: 15 residues. The CDR3 sequence: CASSQQTGVDSPLHF. The CDR3 bases are TGTGCCAGCAGCCAGCAGACAGGGGTGGATTCACCCCTCCACTTT.

The chain carries TRBV6-5 and TRBJ1-2; 12 positions agree with TRBD1. The CDR3 runs 15 residues. Per germline, CDR1 MNHEY and CDR2 SVGAGI. The trim removed 4 bases at V and 8 bases at J, leaving 8 bases unmatched. CDR3 residues: CASSFEGTGGRGYTF. In DNA, the CDR3 is TGTGCCAGCAGTTTCGAGGGGACAGGGGGCCGGGGCTACACCTTC.

This chain connects TRBV10-3 to TRBJ1-5; D is perhaps TRBD1 (5 bases). Germline loops: CDR1 ENHRY, CDR2 SYGVKD. Trimming shortened V by 11 bases and J by 4 bases, and 18 bases separated the two germline ends. The CDR3 sequence is 14 residues long. Written as DNA, the CDR3 is TGTGCCGTCGGACAAGGGGACGGGAATCAGCCCCAGCATTTT. It translates to CAVGQGDGNQPQHF.

V is TRBV5-1 and J is TRBJ2-7; 7 bases fit TRBD1. Germline V gene data show CDR1 as SGHRS and CDR2 as YFSETQ. The CDR3 has 13 amino acids. V was clipped by 4 bases and J by 1 base; unmatched bases: 2. The CDR3 DNA follows: TGCGCCAGCAGCCGACAGGGTTCCTACGAGCAGTACTTC. It codes for CASSRQGSYEQYF.

The chain carries TRBV5-5 and TRBJ1-2; D is possibly TRBD1 (6 bases). The V end was cut by 5 bases, the J end by 3 bases, with 8 bases between. CDR3 length: 12 residues. Germline V gene lookup returns CDR1 SGHKS and CDR2 YYEKEE (reference sequence). The CDR3 DNA follows: TGTGCCAGCAGGCAGGGGCACTATGGCTACACCTTC. Translating gives CASRQGHYGYTF.

The chain joins TRBV27 to TRBJ1-6; D is perhaps TRBD1 (5 bases). The germline V gene has CDR1 MNHEY and CDR2 SMNVEV (reference sequence). This CDR3 spans 16 amino acids. Trimming removed 6 bases at V and 0 bases at J, with 12 bases between. CDR3 region: CASSRDGSSYNSPLHF. Written as DNA, the CDR3 is TGTGCCAGCAGCCGGGACGGCAGCTCCTATAATTCACCCCTCCACTTT.

This sequence joins TRBV29-1 and TRBJ2-7; D is perhaps TRBD2 (5 bases). The germline CDR1 and CDR2 sequences are SQVTM and ANQGSEA. The CDR3 consists of 11 residues. V dropped 3 bases and J dropped 4 bases, with 7 bases sitting between them. CDR3 nucleotides: TGCAGCGTTGAGTCGGGATACGAGCAGTACTTC. Its protein product is CSVESGYEQYF.

The chain carries TRBV7-9 and TRBJ1-2; 9 bases align to TRBD1. This CDR3 contains 16 residues. Germline V gene sequence: CDR1 SEHNR, CDR2 FQNEAQ (reference sequence). J lost 4 bases, V lost 2 bases, and 8 bases had no gene match. The chain's CDR3 is CASSLRGQGGGYGYTF. The CDR3 nucleotides read TGTGCCAGCAGCTTAAGGGGACAGGGCGGCGGCTATGGCTACACCTTC.

The gene calls are TRBV19 and TRBJ2-1; D not resolved. V lost 4 bases to trimming and J lost 9 bases, with 19 bases between them. The CDR3 sequence is 15 residues long. Germline CDR1 is LNHDA and CDR2 is SQIVND (reference sequence). The CDR3 sequence is CASSSGFFYDSEQFF. The CDR3 DNA reads TGTGCCAGTAGTAGTGGATTTTTTTATGATAGTGAGCAGTTCTTC.